This T cell receptor (beta chain) was identified during a study of blood T cell repertoires in COVID-19. Clones were read by immunoSEQ multiplex PCR, and TCRdb kept only the in-frame ones, dropping some. The sample consists of 490,000 or so clones, roughly 88% of them appearing once. Germline V CDR1 and CDR2: SGDLS, YYNGEE. The ends were cut back, 0 bases at V and 2 bases at J, with 11 bases in the middle. The CDR3 contains 15 residues. The receptor's source is a woman in her thirties or forties who had recovered from COVID-19. The sequenced material came from PBMCs or T cells enriched from blood (not recorded which). The V gene is TRBV9, the J gene TRBJ2-5, with D perhaps TRBD1 (6 bases). The CDR3 DNA follows: TGTGCCAGCAGCGTAGGTGGGACACGGCAAGAGACCCAGTACTTC. Its protein product is CASSVGGTRQETQYF.